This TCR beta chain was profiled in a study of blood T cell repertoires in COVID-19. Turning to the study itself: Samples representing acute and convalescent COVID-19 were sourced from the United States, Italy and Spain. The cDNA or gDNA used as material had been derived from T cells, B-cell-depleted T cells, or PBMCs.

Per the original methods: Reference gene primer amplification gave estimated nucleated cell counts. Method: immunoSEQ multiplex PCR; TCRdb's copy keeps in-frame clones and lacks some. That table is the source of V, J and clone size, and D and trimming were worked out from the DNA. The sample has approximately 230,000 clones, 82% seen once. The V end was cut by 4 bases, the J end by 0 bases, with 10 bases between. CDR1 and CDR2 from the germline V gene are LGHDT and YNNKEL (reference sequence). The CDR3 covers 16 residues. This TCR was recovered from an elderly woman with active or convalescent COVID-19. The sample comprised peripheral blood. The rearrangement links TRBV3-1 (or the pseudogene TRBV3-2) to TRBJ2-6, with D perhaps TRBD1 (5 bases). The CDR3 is CASSLQQGSGANVLTF. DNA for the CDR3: TGTGCCAGCAGCCTTCAGCAGGGCTCTGGGGCCAACGTCCTGACTTTC.